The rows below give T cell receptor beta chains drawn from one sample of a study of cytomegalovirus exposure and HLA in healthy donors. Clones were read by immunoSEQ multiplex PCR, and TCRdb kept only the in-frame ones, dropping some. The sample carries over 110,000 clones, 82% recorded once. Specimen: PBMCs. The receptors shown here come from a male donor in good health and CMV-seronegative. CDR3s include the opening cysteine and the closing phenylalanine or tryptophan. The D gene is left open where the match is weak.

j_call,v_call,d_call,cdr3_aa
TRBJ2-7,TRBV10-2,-,CASSESGGPYEQYF
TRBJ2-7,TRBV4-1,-,CASSQGSGGGYEQYF
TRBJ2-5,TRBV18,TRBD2,CASSPTSEWGRKAQYF
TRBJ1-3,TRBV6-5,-,CASSARGYSGNTIYF
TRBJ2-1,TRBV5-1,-,CASSLEVIPNEQFF
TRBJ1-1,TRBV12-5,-,CASGLPTGGRVAEAFF
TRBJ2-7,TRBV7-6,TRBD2,CASSLVYSPDSGRAGHEQYF
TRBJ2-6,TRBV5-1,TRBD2,CASSLVPVAGQSGANVLTF
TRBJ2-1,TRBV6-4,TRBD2,CASSDSSGEYNEQFF
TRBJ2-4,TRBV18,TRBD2,CASSPSFSGGLAGRIAKNIQYF
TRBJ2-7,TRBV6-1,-,CASSFGSPYEQYF
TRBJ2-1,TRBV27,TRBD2,CASSMPGGPHNEQFF
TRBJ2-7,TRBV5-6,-,CASSAGFYEQYF
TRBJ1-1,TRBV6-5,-,CASRNLGGGTEAFF
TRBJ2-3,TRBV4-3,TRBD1,CASSQAPTGDLTDTQYF
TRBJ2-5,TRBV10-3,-,CAISEVLVQETQYF
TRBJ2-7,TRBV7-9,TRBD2,CASSFSGSPYEQYF
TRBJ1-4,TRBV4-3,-,CASSLSDGNYEKLFF
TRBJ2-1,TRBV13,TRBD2,CASSLTPETSGYNEQFF
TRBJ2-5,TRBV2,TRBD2,CASSDFSGRFRETQYF
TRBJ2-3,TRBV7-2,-,CASSLWGYGGGDHTQYF
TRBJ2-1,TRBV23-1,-,CASSQSEVHPLDEQFF
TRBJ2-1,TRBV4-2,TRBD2,CASSQDAGAYNEQFF
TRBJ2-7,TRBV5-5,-,CASSIHQGYEQYF
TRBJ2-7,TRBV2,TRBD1,CASRMTGTGGPQQYF
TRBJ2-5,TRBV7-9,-,CASSPVPTAQETQYF
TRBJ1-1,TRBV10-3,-,CAISELGAEAFF
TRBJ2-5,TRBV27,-,CASSLNGEGAQETQYF
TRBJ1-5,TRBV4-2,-,CASSRGEGGNQPQHF
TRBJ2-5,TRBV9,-,CASSVAQRQETQYF
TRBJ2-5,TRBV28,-,CASSHGTYQETQYF
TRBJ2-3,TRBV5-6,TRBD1,CASRRRDRNTDTQYF
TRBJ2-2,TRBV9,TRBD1,CASSARTGPGELFF
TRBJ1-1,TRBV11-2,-,CASSIKRGAEAFF
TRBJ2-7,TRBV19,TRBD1,CASKRRLGQGAVHEQYF
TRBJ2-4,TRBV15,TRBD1,CATSREQGAVEAKNIQYF
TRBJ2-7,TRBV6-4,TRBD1,CASTRLIHRGADEQYF
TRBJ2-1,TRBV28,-,CASTPGWGVYNEQFF
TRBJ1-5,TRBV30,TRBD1,CAWSVGQFNQPQHF